The 24 T cell receptor beta chains in this list originate from one sample, sequenced in a study of T cells expressing NK-cell markers. From the 5' RACE reads, TCRdb lists one entry per CDR3 protein and no DNA. The sample totals some 150,000 distinct CDR3 sequences. Sequencing was performed on blood T cells: a sorted CD56 or NKG2C T cell subset, CD4+ or CD8+ T cells, or bulk PBMC T cells (not recorded which). These receptors were collected from a woman in her forties or fifties in good health.

The J gene is TRBJ2-1, the V gene TRBV10-3; TCRdb outputs TRBD2, but without DNA this stays unchecked. CDR3 size: 13 residues. Per the germline V gene, CDR1 is ENHRY and CDR2 is SYGVKD. The CDR3 sequence: CAISRGTTDEQFF.

The chain employs TRBV6-2 or TRBV6-3 and TRBJ2-1; TCRdb outputs TRBD1, but without DNA this stays unchecked. Looked up from germline, CDR1 is MNHEY and CDR2 is SVGEGT. CDR3 length equals 15 residues. CDR3 protein: CASSSVGGGYNEQFF.

V gene TRBV29-1 combines with J gene TRBJ2-1; there is no DNA to check the TCRdb D call of TRBD2. Germline CDR1 and CDR2: SQVTM and ANQGSEA. The CDR3 runs to 14 residues. The CDR3 reads CSGVSGRFYNEQFF.

The gene calls are TRBV6-5 and TRBJ2-7; TCRdb outputs TRBD2, but without DNA this stays unchecked. The CDR3 runs 15 residues. Germline V gene sequence: CDR1 MNHEY, CDR2 SVGAGI. CDR3 region: CASSSRAPVSHEQYF.

The V call is TRBV2, the J call TRBJ2-3. In germline, CDR1 is SNHLY, CDR2 FYNNEI. This CDR3 has 13 residues. Here the CDR3 reads CASSEANADTQYF.

This chain uses TRBV29-1 with TRBJ2-1. CDR1 and CDR2 from the germline V gene are SQVTM and ANQGSEA. The CDR3 consists of 13 residues. CDR3 in amino acids: CSVELGLVDEQFF.

J is TRBJ2-1 and V is TRBV9. This CDR3 has 13 residues. Germline V CDR1 and CDR2: SGDLS, YYNGEE. CDR3 in amino acids: CASSVGVRDEQFF.

The chain combines TRBV10-2 with TRBJ2-1; no DNA is available, so the TRBD1 call from TCRdb remains unchecked. The CDR3 totals 13 residues. Germline V gene lookup returns CDR1 WSHSY and CDR2 SAAADI. The CDR3 spells CASSVGRYNEQFF.

The V gene is TRBV11-2, the J gene TRBJ2-2; TCRdb returns TRBD1, unconfirmable since there is no DNA. The CDR3 is made up of 17 amino acids. The germline gives CDR1 SGHAT, CDR2 FQNNGV. CDR3 sequence reads: CASSITRDRGYTGELFF.

The chain couples TRBV6-2 or TRBV6-3 to TRBJ2-7; absent DNA, TCRdb's TRBD2 call cannot be checked. This CDR3 comprises 13 residues. Germline-derived CDR1 and CDR2 are MNHEY and SVGEGT. CDR3 region: CASTLSGTYEQYF.

J is TRBJ2-7 and V is TRBV5-1; checking the TCRdb D call of TRBD1 is not possible without DNA. From germline, CDR1 is SGHRS and CDR2 YFSETQ. The CDR3 has 14 amino acids. CDR3 protein: CASSPFRQGNEQYF. The full variable domain, in which reference TRBV5-1 and TRBJ2-7 provide the parts outside the CDR3, is KAGVTQTPRYLIKTRGQQVTLSCSPISGHRSVSWYQQTPGQGLQFLFEYFSETQRNKGNFPGRFSGRQFSNSRSEMNVSTLELGDSALYLCASSPFRQGNEQYFGPGTRLTVT.

The V gene is TRBV6-2 or TRBV6-3, the J gene TRBJ2-2; TCRdb proposes TRBD2, but this gene call is untestable without DNA. Germline lookup yields CDR1 MNHEY and CDR2 SVGEGT. This CDR3 spans 14 amino acids. The CDR3 reads CASSQAGGTGELFF.

This sequence joins TRBV27 and TRBJ1-3. CDR1 and CDR2 from the germline V gene are MNHEY and SMNVEV (reference sequence). The length of the CDR3 is 14 residues. This chain's CDR3 is CASSSSYSGNTIYF.

The chain recombines TRBV7-9 with TRBJ2-4; TCRdb returns TRBD1, unconfirmable since there is no DNA. The CDR3 runs to 15 residues. The germline V gene has CDR1 SEHNR and CDR2 FQNEAQ (reference sequence). CDR3 region: CASSFGQVDGNIQYF.

CDR3 residues: CSVETGEGSKLYEQYF. J is TRBJ2-7 and V is TRBV29-1; the TCRdb call, TRBD1, lacks DNA for checking. This CDR3 has 16 residues. Looked up from germline, CDR1 is SQVTM and CDR2 is ANQGSEA.

The gene calls are TRBV5-5 and TRBJ1-6. The CDR3 sequence is 15 residues long. The V gene's germline CDR1 is SGHKS and CDR2 YYEKEE (reference sequence). The CDR3 here is CASSRLSYQDSPLHF.

V and J are TRBV7-9 and TRBJ1-6. The CDR3 is 12 residues long. From germline, CDR1 is SEHNR and CDR2 FQNEAQ (reference sequence). The CDR3 is CASSFYDSPLHF.

The chain links TRBV3-1 to TRBJ2-2; TCRdb indicates TRBD2, and absent DNA this call remains unverified. The CDR3 consists of 19 residues. Germline CDR1 and CDR2: LGHDT and YNNKEL (reference sequence). The CDR3 protein is CASSQETRSLAGGTGELFF.

This chain links TRBV28 with TRBJ2-3. The CDR3 loop spans 14 amino acids. Germline-derived CDR1 and CDR2 are MDHEN and SYDVKM. CDR3 protein: CASSLTSATDTQYF.

The chain combines TRBV27 with TRBJ1-4; TCRdb outputs TRBD1, but without DNA this stays unchecked. The germline V gene has CDR1 MNHEY and CDR2 SMNVEV (reference sequence). There are 14 residues in the CDR3. The CDR3 sequence: CASSQTGVNEKLFF.

The chain has TRBV29-1 and TRBJ2-2. Germline lookup yields CDR1 SQVTM and CDR2 ANQGSEA. The CDR3 totals 11 residues. CDR3 residues: CSVEGPGELFF.

J is TRBJ2-1 and V is TRBV27; there is no DNA to check the TCRdb D call of TRBD2. The CDR3 is 14 residues long. In germline, CDR1 is MNHEY, CDR2 SMNVEV (reference sequence). The CDR3: CASTTSSGRAMAFF.

J is TRBJ2-5 and V is TRBV10-2; lacking DNA, the TRBD1 call made by TCRdb goes unchecked. The CDR3 loop spans 13 amino acids. CDR1 and CDR2 (germline): WSHSY, SAAADI. The CDR3 sequence is CASKDSPRETQYF.

The chain joins TRBV10-3 to TRBJ2-6; TCRdb indicates TRBD1, and absent DNA this call remains unverified. The CDR3 length is 17 residues. Looked up from germline, CDR1 is ENHRY and CDR2 is SYGVKD. The CDR3 loop is CAISSGTGSSGANVLTF.